What follows are 4 T cell receptor beta chains derived from one specimen sequenced in a study of cytomegalovirus exposure and HLA in healthy donors. Researchers ran the PCR with 60 Vbeta and 13 Jbeta primers. Here immunoSEQ multiplex PCR was the method, and the copy in TCRdb shows in-frame clones only, minus some. In the table there are 77,000 or so clones, 80% to 90% of which are singletons. The material sequenced was PBMCs. These TCRs come from an older man in good health and CMV-seropositive.

The gene calls are TRBV10-2 and TRBJ1-1, with TRBD1 matching over 9 bases. Looked up from germline, CDR1 is WSHSY and CDR2 is SAAADI. V gave up 6 bases and J gave up 0 bases; unmatched junction bases: 2. This CDR3 spans 14 amino acids. The CDR3 sequence: CASRGTGLNTEAFF. The CDR3 region has the DNA TGCGCCAGCAGAGGGACAGGGTTGAACACTGAAGCTTTCTTT.

The chain couples TRBV6-1 to TRBJ1-3; possibly TRBD1 for D (6 bases). Germline CDR1 reads MNHNS; CDR2 reads SASEGT. V gave up 7 bases and J gave up 4 bases, with 14 bases separating them. The CDR3 totals 14 residues. CDR3 in DNA: TGTGCCAGCACCGGAAGGACAGACGGAAACACCATATATTTT. Protein sequence: CASTGRTDGNTIYF.

This chain connects TRBV6-1 to TRBJ2-1; 9 bases agree with TRBD2. V was pared by 4 bases and J by 4 bases, with 5 bases of the junction left unmatched. CDR1 and CDR2 from the germline V gene are MNHNS and SASEGT. This CDR3 has 15 amino acids. The CDR3 sequence is CASSVRLAEYNEQFF. The CDR3, as DNA: TGTGCCAGCAGTGTCCGACTAGCGGAATACAATGAGCAGTTCTTC.

The CDR3 loop reads CASSRQGRGEQYF. The CDR3 DNA reads TGTGCCAGCAGTCGACAGGGGAGAGGTGAGCAGTACTTC. The rearrangement links TRBV6-6 to TRBJ2-7; 8 bases map to TRBD1. There are 13 residues in the CDR3. The germline V gene encodes CDR1 MNHNY and CDR2 SVGAGI (reference sequence). The J segment lost 7 bases and the V segment lost 5 bases, leaving 7 bases of the junction unmatched.